In this sample, the clone carrying this T cell receptor (beta chain) turned up a few times. Antigen specificity is unknown. Sample time point: week 47, end of study. Vaccination comprised doses that each held 300 ug of mutant IDH1 20-mer peptide, plus topical imiquimod. Donors had new WHO grade 3 or 4 IDH1-mutant, ATRX-lost astrocytomas. The table came from immunoSEQ multiplex PCR; TCRdb's copy has only in-frame clones and leaves some out. Of about 40,000 clones listed, around 82% are singletons. The source of the sample is a study of a mutant IDH1 vaccine in newly diagnosed glioma. On the study more broadly: First vaccine doses came 4-6 weeks after radiotherapy alone, or with temozolomide cycles.

The CDR3 runs 15 residues. Germline CDR1 is SNHLY and CDR2 is FYNNEI. J was trimmed by 6 bases and V by 5 bases; bases with no gene match: 10. The receptor was isolated from a man younger than 30 with glioma. Some clones in this sample may be carry-over from other donors' samples. This sample comprised PBMCs, obtained from a glioma patient whose treatment included an IDH1 peptide vaccine. The rearrangement uses TRBV2 and TRBJ1-5, with TRBD1 identical over 7 bases. In DNA, the CDR3 is TGTGCCAGCAGTCCTGATTCAGGGGGTTCTCAGCCCCAGCATTTT. Its protein is CASSPDSGGSQPQHF. The variable domain in full, completed from reference TRBV2 and TRBJ1-5, reads EPEVTQTPSHQVTQMGQEVILRCVPISNHLYFYWYRQILGQKVEFLVSFYNNEISEKSEIFDDQFSVERPDGSNFTLKIRSTKLEDSAMYFCASSPDSGGSQPQHFGDGTRLSIL.